This TCR beta chain comes out of a study of CD8 T cells in ankylosing spondylitis. Study conclusions and caveats: A TCR beta motif made of several highly homologous variants seemed typical of ankylosing spondylitis blood. A number of the motif variants had already been described in reactive arthritis synovial fluid and blood.

The germline gives CDR1 SNHLY, CDR2 FYNNEI. The V gene lost 6 bases and the J gene lost 9 bases, with 15 bases spanning the gap. This CDR3 comprises 13 residues. With molecular barcodes, quantitative 5'-RACE was used to make the TCR beta libraries. From the 5' RACE reads, TCRdb called clonotypes with MiXCR, one entry per CDR3 protein. The repertoire consists of fewer than 650,000 distinct CDR3 sequences, with roughly 13% occurring once and the leading ten covering under 7.5%. Comment on this clonotype: Its cognate antigen is unknown.

Sequencing was done on a sample of blood, either unsorted or a sorted T cell fraction (not recorded which). The V call is TRBV2, the J call TRBJ2-1, with a weak D call TRBD2 (6 bases). This clonotype was obtained from a male donor with ankylosing spondylitis. This CDR3 is CASSLGGMAEQFF. As DNA, the CDR3 is TGTGCCAGCAGCTTGGGGGGAATGGCTGAGCAGTTCTTC.